What follows are 14 T cell receptor beta chains derived from one specimen sequenced in a study of T cell responses to AZD1222 COVID-19 vaccine (dated by TCRdb to about 2021). Receptor amplification or capture employed the immunoSEQ multiplex PCR assay. TCRdb stores this immuneACCESS table with in-frame sequences only. Part of the clones is absent; in the studies checked, under half of the shortfall reflects unresolved V genes, and no reason is known for the rest. Recorded for this sample are more than 150,000 clones; roughly 94% of them occurred a single time. Roughly 1.5% of the sample is in the top ten clones. In light of the paper, this sample's time point label describes: about 28 days (+/-7) after the second vaccine dose. The source material was peripheral blood, sampled 28 days after the second AZD1222 dose. Source of these receptors: an adult who received the AZD1222 COVID-19 vaccine.

This chain uses TRBV6-2 or TRBV6-3 with TRBJ2-3; D call uncertain. Germline V gene data show CDR1 as MNHEY and CDR2 as SVGEGT. There are 18 residues in the CDR3. Trimming took 2 bases from V and 0 from J, leaving 18 bases between them. CDR3 nucleotide sequence: TGTGCCAGCAGTTACGACGACTGGACCTCTTATAGCACAGATACGCAGTATTTT. It encodes CASSYDDWTSYSTDTQYF.

The V and J genes are TRBV10-3 and TRBJ1-5; 8 nucleotides agree with TRBD1. With 7 bases clipped from V and 6 bases from J, the junction kept 8 bases outside the gene matches. The CDR3 runs to 14 residues. Looked up from germline, CDR1 is ENHRY and CDR2 is SYGVKD. This CDR3 reads CAIKGQGAGQPQHF. The CDR3 coding sequence is TGTGCCATCAAGGGGCAGGGGGCAGGTCAGCCCCAGCATTTT.

V is TRBV28 and J is TRBJ2-7; 7 bases agree with TRBD1. V was pared by 11 bases and J by 2 bases, with 9 bases of the junction left unmatched. CDR3 length: 13 amino acids. CDR1 and CDR2 from the germline V gene are MDHEN and SYDVKM. The CDR3 here is CAVEGAVTYEQYF. The CDR3, as DNA: TGTGCCGTTGAGGGGGCCGTCACCTACGAGCAGTACTTC. Drawing the rest from reference TRBV28 and TRBJ2-7, the complete variable domain is DVKVTQSSRYLVKRTGEKVFLECVQDMDHENMFWYRQDPGLGLRLIYFSYDVKMKEKGDIPEGYSVSREKKERFSLILESASTNQTSMYLCAVEGAVTYEQYFGPGTRLTVT.

This chain links TRBV6-5 with TRBJ1-1; no definite D call. The V and J ends lost 0 bases and 4 bases respectively, with 9 bases between them. Germline V gene sequence: CDR1 MNHEY, CDR2 SVGAGI. CDR3 length equals 14 residues. The CDR3 DNA reads as TGTGCCAGCAGTTACTCGTTCCGGGCCACTGAAGCTTTCTTT. As protein: CASSYSFRATEAFF.

The CDR3 nucleotides read TGTGCTAGTGGTTTGAAAGTATTAGCTTCTCGGGGCACCATATATTTT. Translated, it gives CASGLKVLASRGTIYF. The rearrangement links TRBV12-5 to TRBJ1-3; D gene ambiguous. The ends were cut back, 2 bases at V and 9 bases at J, with 20 bases in the middle. The CDR3 totals 16 residues. Germline CDR1 reads LGHNT; CDR2 reads FRNRAP.

The CDR3, as DNA: TGTGCCAGCACCCCATTCGCGAATTTTGCAACTAATGAAAAACTGTTTTTT. This gives the protein CASTPFANFATNEKLFF. This chain uses TRBV7-8 with TRBJ1-4, with no clear D. The germline V and J ends were trimmed by 7 bases and 0 bases, with 18 bases remaining between them. From germline, CDR1 is SGHVS and CDR2 FQNEAQ. CDR3 length equals 17 residues.

The count of this clone is one. The J gene is TRBJ2-5, the V gene TRBV5-4; the match to TRBD2 covers 14 bases. Trimming took 0 bases from V and 5 from J; bases not matched to a gene: 6. Looked up from germline, CDR1 is SGHNT and CDR2 is YYREEE (reference sequence). The CDR3 is 17 amino acids. CDR3 bases: TGTGCCAGCAGCTTGGCCGGGGGACTAGCGGGGGAGGAGACCCAGTACTTC. Translation gives CASSLAGGLAGEETQYF.

The chain joins TRBV18 to TRBJ1-5; D perhaps matches TRBD1 (5 bases). The CDR3 covers 15 residues. Trimming removed 3 bases from V and 5 bases from J, with 14 bases in between. The germline V gene has CDR1 KGHSH and CDR2 LQKENI. The CDR3: CASSPRGDGDQPQHF. The CDR3, as DNA: TGTGCCAGCTCACCCCGGGGGGATGGGGATCAGCCCCAGCATTTT.

The gene calls are TRBV6-6 and TRBJ1-3, with TRBD1 identical over 9 bases. The germline V gene encodes CDR1 MNHNY and CDR2 SVGAGI (reference sequence). Trimming removed 4 bases from V and 4 bases from J; junction bases left unmatched: 5. This CDR3 contains 15 residues. The CDR3 reads CASSLDGTGGNTIYF. CDR3 nucleotides: TGTGCCAGCAGTTTGGACGGGACAGGGGGAAACACCATATATTTT.

This rearrangement joins TRBV18 to TRBJ1-1; possible D gene TRBD1, 6 bases. V was shortened by 2 bases and J by 5 bases, with 12 bases between the two germline ends. Per germline, CDR1 KGHSH and CDR2 LQKENI. This CDR3 spans 14 amino acids. CDR3 DNA sequence: TGTGCCAGCTCACCAAACAGGGATTATACTGAAGCTTTCTTT. Translation gives CASSPNRDYTEAFF.

As DNA, the CDR3 is TGTGCCAGCAGAACAGGGGGCGCCGGTGGCTACACCTTC. It encodes CASRTGGAGGYTF. J is TRBJ1-2 and V is TRBV2; 9 nucleotides line up with TRBD1. V lost 6 bases and J lost 7; bases outside the gene matches: 6. Germline V gives CDR1 SNHLY, CDR2 FYNNEI. CDR3 size: 13 residues.

This chain uses TRBV7-9 with TRBJ2-3; 7 bases map to TRBD2. Germline V CDR1 and CDR2: SEHNR, FQNEAQ (reference sequence). Trimming cost V 7 bases and J 5 bases; bases outside gene matches: 12. The CDR3 contains 15 residues. The CDR3 protein is CASTPEASGRDTQYF. The DNA for the CDR3 is TGTGCCAGCACTCCGGAGGCTAGCGGTCGAGATACGCAGTATTTT.

J is TRBJ1-4 and V is TRBV12-3 or TRBV12-4, with D tentatively TRBD1 (5 bases). CDR3 size: 13 residues. Between the trimmed V and J ends, which lost 3 bases and 8 bases, there was a span of 10 bases. Written as DNA, the CDR3 is TGTGCCAGCAGTTTGCGACGGGGCGAAAAACTGTTTTTT. Translating it yields CASSLRRGEKLFF.

The V and J genes are TRBV11-1 and TRBJ2-5, with D unclear. Germline V CDR1 and CDR2: SGHAT, FQDESV (reference sequence). This CDR3 region has 12 residues. V was pared by 5 bases and J by 4 bases, with 8 bases between. The CDR3 loop is CASSQSGETQYF. The CDR3 coding sequence is TGTGCCAGCAGCCAGTCCGGAGAGACCCAGTACTTC. Drawing the rest from reference TRBV11-1 and TRBJ2-5, the complete variable domain is EAEVAQSPRYKITEKSQAVAFWCDPISGHATLYWYRQILGQGPELLVQFQDESVVDDSQLPKDRFSAERLKGVDSTLKIQPAELGDSAMYLCASSQSGETQYFGPGTRLLVL.